This T cell receptor (beta chain) derives from a study of OX40 agonist ivuxolimab in advanced cancers. Excluded were patients having autoimmune disease history or systemic immunosuppression. Clones were read by immunoSEQ multiplex PCR, and TCRdb kept only the in-frame ones, dropping some. This repertoire shows roughly 92,000 clones, about four fifths found once; its top ten account for approximately 5.5%. This CDR3 has 12 residues. In germline, CDR1 is LNHDA, CDR2 SQIVND (reference sequence). Trimming left V 6 bases short and J 4 bases short, with 4 bases between. This receptor was identified in an adult with an advanced solid tumor such as melanoma, head and neck, liver or kidney cancer. V gene TRBV19 combines with J gene TRBJ2-6; D is unclear. The input for sequencing was CD4+ or CD8+ T cells sorted from blood, taken in a trial of the OX40 agonist ivuxolimab. In DNA, the CDR3 is TGTGCCAGTAGCCCCGGGGCCAACGTCCTGACTTTC. Its translation: CASSPGANVLTF.